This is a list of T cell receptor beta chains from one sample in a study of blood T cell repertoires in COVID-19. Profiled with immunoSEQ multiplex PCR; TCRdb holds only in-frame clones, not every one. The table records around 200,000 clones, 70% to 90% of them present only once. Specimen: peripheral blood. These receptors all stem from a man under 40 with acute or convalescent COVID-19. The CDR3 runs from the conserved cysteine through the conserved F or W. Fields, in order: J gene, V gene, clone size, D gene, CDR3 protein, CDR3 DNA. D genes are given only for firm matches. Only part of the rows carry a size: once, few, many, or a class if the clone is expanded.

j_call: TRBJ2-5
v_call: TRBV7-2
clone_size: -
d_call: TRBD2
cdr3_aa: CASSLGLAGGPGTQYF
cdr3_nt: TGTGCCAGCAGTCTCGGACTAGCGGGAGGGCCTGGGACCCAGTACTTC

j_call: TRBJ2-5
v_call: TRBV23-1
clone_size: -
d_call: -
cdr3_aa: CASTHRCPYQETQYF
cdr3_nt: TGCGCCAGCACCCACAGGTGTCCCTACCAAGAGACCCAGTACTTC

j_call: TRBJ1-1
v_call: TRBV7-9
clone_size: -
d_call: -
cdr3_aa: CASSNQNREAFF
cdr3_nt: TGTGCCAGCAGCAACCAAAACAGGGAGGCTTTCTTT

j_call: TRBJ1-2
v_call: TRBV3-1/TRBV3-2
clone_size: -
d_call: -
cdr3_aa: CASSQVRGNYGYTF
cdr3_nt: TGTGCCAGCAGCCAAGTACGGGGGAACTATGGCTACACCTTC

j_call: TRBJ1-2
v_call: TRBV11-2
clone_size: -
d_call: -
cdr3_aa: CASRGEATPYSGYTF
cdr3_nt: TGTGCCTCGCGGGGCGAGGCTACACCTTATAGCGGATACACCTTC

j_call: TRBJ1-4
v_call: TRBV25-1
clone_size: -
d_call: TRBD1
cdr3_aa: CASSGQGWVVDEKLFF
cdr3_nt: TGTGCCAGCAGTGGACAGGGATGGGTCGTAGATGAAAAACTGTTTTTT

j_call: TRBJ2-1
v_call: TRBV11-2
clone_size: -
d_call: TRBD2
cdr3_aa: CASSLLLAGAYNEQFF
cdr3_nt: TGTGCCAGCAGCTTATTACTAGCGGGAGCCTACAATGAGCAGTTCTTC

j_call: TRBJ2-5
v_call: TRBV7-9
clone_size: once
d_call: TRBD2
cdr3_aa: CASRPRLAGGQVQETQYF
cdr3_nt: TGTGCCAGCAGACCGAGACTAGCGGGGGGCCAAGTCCAAGAGACCCAGTACTTC

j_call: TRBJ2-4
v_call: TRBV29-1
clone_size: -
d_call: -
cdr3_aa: CSVGLYGNIQYF
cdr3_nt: TGCAGCGTTGGACTATATGGAAACATTCAGTACTTC

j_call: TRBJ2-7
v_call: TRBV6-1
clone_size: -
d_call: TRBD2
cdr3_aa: CASSEQAGEVYEQYF
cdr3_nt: TGTGCCAGCAGTGAACAAGCGGGAGAAGTCTACGAGCAGTACTTC

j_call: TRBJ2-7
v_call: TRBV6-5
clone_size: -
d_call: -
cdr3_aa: CASSYSDSGTYEQYF
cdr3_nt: TGTGCCAGCAGTTACTCGGATAGCGGAACCTACGAGCAGTACTTC

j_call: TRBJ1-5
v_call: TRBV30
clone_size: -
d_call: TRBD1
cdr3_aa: CAWSMTGSNQPQHF
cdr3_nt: TGTGCCTGGAGTATGACAGGGAGCAATCAGCCCCAGCATTTT

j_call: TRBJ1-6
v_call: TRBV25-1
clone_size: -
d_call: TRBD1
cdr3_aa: CASSRQGMDSPLHF
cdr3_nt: TGTGCCAGCAGTCGACAGGGTATGGATTCACCCCTCCACTTT

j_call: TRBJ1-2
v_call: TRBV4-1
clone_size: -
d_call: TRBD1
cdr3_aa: CASSHRTGRDYGYTF
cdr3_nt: TGCGCCAGCAGCCACCGGACAGGGAGGGACTATGGCTACACCTTC

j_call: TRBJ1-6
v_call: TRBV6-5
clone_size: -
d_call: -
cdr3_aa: CASSYGLKNSPLHF
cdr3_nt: TGTGCCAGCAGTTACGGACTGAAGAATTCACCCCTCCACTTT

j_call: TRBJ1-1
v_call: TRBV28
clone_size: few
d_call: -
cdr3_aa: CASSFSDRTEAFF
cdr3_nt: TGTGCCAGCAGTTTCTCCGACAGGACCGAAGCTTTCTTT

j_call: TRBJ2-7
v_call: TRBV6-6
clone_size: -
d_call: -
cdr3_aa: CASSYSAETYEQYF
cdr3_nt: TGTGCCAGCAGTTACTCCGCAGAAACCTACGAGCAGTACTTC

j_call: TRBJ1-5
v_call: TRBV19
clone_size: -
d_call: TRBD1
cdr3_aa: CASSIGVWDRDHSNQPQHF
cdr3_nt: TGTGCCAGTAGTATAGGGGTTTGGGACAGAGACCATAGCAATCAGCCCCAGCATTTT

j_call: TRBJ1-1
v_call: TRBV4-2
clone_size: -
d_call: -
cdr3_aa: CASSQVWGGTEAFF
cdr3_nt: TGTGCCAGCAGCCAAGTTTGGGGAGGAACTGAAGCTTTCTTT

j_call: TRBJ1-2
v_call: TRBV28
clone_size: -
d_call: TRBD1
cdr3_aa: CASSSRLTGGHYGYTF
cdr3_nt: TGTGCCAGCAGTTCCCGTTTGACAGGGGGCCACTATGGCTACACCTTC

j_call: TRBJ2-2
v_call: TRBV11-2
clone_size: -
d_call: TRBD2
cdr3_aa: CASSSERGVITGELFF
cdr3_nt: TGTGCCAGCAGCTCCGAGCGGGGGGTGATCACCGGGGAGCTGTTTTTT

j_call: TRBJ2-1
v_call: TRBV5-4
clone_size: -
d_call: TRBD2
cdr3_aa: CASSSPPGTSGSKTYNEQFF
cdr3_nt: TGTGCCAGCAGCTCACCACCCGGGACTAGCGGGAGTAAAACCTACAATGAGCAGTTCTTC

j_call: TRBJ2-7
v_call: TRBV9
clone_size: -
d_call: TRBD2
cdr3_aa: CASSPRAGKYSYEQYF
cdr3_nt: TGTGCCAGCAGTCCCCGAGCGGGGAAATACTCCTACGAGCAGTACTTC

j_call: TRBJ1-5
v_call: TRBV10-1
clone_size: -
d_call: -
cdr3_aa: CASVRREYPGSSNQPQHF
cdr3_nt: TGCGCCAGCGTCCGCCGCGAGTACCCGGGGTCTAGCAATCAGCCCCAGCATTTT

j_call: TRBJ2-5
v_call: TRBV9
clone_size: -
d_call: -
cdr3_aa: CASSLPGLLSETQYF
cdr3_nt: TGTGCCAGCAGCTTACCGGGACTCTTATCGGAGACCCAGTACTTC

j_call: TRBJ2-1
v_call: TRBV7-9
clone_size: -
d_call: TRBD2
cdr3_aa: CASTPITSGHGEQFF
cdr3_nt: TGTGCCAGCACACCAATAACTAGCGGGCATGGTGAGCAGTTCTTC

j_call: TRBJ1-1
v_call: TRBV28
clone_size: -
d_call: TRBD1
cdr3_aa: CASSLVAGRGPEAFF
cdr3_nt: TGTGCCAGCAGTTTAGTCGCGGGCAGGGGGCCTGAAGCTTTCTTT

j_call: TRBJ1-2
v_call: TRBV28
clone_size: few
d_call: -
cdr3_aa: CASAQEKTYGYTF
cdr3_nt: TGTGCCAGCGCCCAGGAAAAAACCTATGGCTACACCTTC

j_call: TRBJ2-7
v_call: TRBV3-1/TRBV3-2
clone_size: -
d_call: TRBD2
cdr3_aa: CASSQDRGSEQYF
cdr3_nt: TGTGCCAGCAGCCAAGATCGCGGGAGTGAGCAGTACTTC

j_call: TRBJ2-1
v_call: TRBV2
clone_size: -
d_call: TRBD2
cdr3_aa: CASSETSAYNEQFF
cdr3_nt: TGTGCCAGCAGTGAGACTAGCGCCTACAATGAGCAGTTCTTC

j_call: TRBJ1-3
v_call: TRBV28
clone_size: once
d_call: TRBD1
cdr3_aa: CASSIQGISGNTIYF
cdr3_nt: TGTGCCAGCAGTATACAGGGGATAAGTGGAAACACCATATATTTT

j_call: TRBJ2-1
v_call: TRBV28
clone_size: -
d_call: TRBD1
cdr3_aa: CASRPPQGVYNEQFF
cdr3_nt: TGTGCCAGCCGCCCCCCGCAGGGGGTGTACAATGAGCAGTTCTTC

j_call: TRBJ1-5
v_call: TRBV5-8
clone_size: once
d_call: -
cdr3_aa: CASSLNRNNQPQHF
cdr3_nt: TGTGCCAGCAGCTTGAACAGGAACAATCAGCCCCAGCATTTT

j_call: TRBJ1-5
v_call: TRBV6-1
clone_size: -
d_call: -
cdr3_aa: CASSETGLKPQHF
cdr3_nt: TGTGCCAGCAGTGAAACAGGGTTGAAGCCCCAGCATTTT

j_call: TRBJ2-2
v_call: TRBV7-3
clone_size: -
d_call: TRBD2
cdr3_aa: CASSSAWGGTGELFF
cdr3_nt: TGTGCCAGCAGCTCCGCATGGGGAGGGACCGGGGAGCTGTTTTTT

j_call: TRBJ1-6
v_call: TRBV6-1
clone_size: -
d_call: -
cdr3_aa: CASSEVGAGRSPLHF
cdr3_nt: TGTGCCAGCAGTGAAGTAGGAGCAGGGAGGTCACCCCTCCACTTT

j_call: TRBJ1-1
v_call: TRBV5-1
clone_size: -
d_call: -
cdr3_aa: CASSLGTGWNTEAFF
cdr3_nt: TGCGCCAGCAGCTTGGGAACAGGGTGGAACACTGAAGCTTTCTTT

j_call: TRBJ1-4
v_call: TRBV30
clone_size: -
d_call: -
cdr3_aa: CAWSRGGRNEKLFF
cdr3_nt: TGTGCCTGGAGTCGCGGGGGTCGAAATGAAAAACTGTTTTTT

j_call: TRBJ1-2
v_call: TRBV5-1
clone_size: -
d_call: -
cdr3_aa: CASSLGQFYGYTF
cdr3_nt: TGCGCCAGCAGCTTGGGACAGTTTTATGGCTACACCTTC

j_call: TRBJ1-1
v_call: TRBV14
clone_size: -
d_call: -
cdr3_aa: CASRTSGQSAEAFF
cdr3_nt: TGTGCCAGCAGAACCAGCGGACAGTCCGCTGAAGCTTTCTTT

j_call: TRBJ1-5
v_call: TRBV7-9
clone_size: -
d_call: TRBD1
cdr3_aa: CASSFSDKQGTNQPQHF
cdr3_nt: TGTGCCAGCAGCTTTTCTGACAAACAGGGGACGAATCAGCCCCAGCATTTT